The 2 T cell receptor beta chains reported below all come from one sample, sequenced in a study of cytomegalovirus exposure and HLA in healthy donors. 60 Vbeta and 13 Jbeta primers were used in PCR. Here immunoSEQ multiplex PCR was the method, and the copy in TCRdb shows in-frame clones only, minus some. The table shows under 130,000 clones, with 50% to 65% occurring only once. Sequencing was performed on PBMCs. Every receptor here comes from a man between 25 and 39 years old in good health and CMV-seropositive.

V and J are TRBV10-3 and TRBJ1-5; 7 bases are a match to TRBD1. This CDR3 is built from 15 residues. The V gene's germline CDR1 is ENHRY and CDR2 SYGVKD. V lost 6 bases and J lost 4; bases outside the gene matches: 9. As DNA, the CDR3 is TGTGCCATCAGCCTAGGGCAACAGGGGAATCAGCCCCAGCATTTT. Translation: CAISLGQQGNQPQHF.

In this sample, this clone turned up a few times. J is TRBJ2-7 and V is TRBV6-5, with D possibly TRBD2 on 6 matching bases. This CDR3 region has 12 residues. Trimming removed 2 bases from V and 6 bases from J, with 8 bases in between. The germline gives CDR1 MNHEY, CDR2 SVGAGI. CDR3 coding DNA: TGTGCCAGCAGTTACCGGGGGTTCGAGCAGTACTTC. It codes for CASSYRGFEQYF.